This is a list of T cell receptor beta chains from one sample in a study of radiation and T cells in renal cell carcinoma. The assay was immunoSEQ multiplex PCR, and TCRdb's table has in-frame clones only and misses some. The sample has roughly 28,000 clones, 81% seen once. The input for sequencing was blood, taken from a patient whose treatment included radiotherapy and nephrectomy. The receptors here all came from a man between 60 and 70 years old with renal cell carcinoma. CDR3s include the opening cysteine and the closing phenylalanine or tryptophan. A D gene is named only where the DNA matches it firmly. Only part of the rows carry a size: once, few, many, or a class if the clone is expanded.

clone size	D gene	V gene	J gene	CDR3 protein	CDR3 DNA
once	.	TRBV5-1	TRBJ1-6	CASSYGGGSSYNSPLHF	TGCGCCAGCAGTTACGGTGGGGGGAGCTCCTATAATTCACCCCTCCACTTT
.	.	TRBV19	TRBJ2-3	CASSIYSGRITDTQYF	TGTGCCAGTAGTATATACTCAGGACGAATCACAGATACGCAGTATTTT
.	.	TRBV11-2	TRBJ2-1	CASSLGPLFLSEQFF	TGTGCCAGCAGCTTAGGACCCCTGTTTCTCAGTGAGCAGTTCTTC
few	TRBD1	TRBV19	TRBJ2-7	CASSVRGIGVF	TGTGCCAGTAGTGTCAGGGGGATAGGAGTCTTC
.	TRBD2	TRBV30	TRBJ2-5	CAWSVGGEETQYF	TGTGCCTGGAGTGTGGGGGGGGAAGAGACCCAGTACTTC
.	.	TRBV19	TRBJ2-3	CASKAGIHTDTQYF	TGTGCCAGTAAGGCGGGGATCCACACAGATACGCAGTATTTT
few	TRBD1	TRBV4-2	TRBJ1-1	CASSQDVRGQGEAFF	TGTGCCAGCAGCCAAGATGTGAGGGGGCAAGGTGAAGCTTTCTTT
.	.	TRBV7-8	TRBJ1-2	CASSSNSGAALGTNYGYTF	TGTGCCAGCAGCTCAAACTCAGGGGCCGCGTTGGGTACTAACTATGGCTACACCTTC
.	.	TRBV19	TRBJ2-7	CASSPIEGFSYEQYF	TGTGCCAGTAGTCCGATCGAGGGGTTCTCCTACGAGCAGTACTTC
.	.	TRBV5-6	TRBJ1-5	CASSWGAGNQPQHF	TGTGCCAGCAGCTGGGGGGCCGGGAATCAGCCCCAGCATTTT
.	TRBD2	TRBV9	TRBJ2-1	CASSVGTSANEQFF	TGTGCCAGCAGCGTAGGGACTAGCGCTAATGAGCAGTTCTTC
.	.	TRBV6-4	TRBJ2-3	CASIGGEPDTQYF	TGTGCCAGCATCGGGGGAGAACCAGATACGCAGTATTTT
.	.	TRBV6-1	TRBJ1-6	CASTDDHSHF	TGTGCCAGCACCGACGACCATAGCCACTTT
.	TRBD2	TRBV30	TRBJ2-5	CAWSYGLAMEQYF	TGTGCCTGGAGCTACGGACTAGCTATGGAGCAGTACTTC
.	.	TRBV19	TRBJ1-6	CASTVYSRPGSYNSPLHF	TGTGCCAGTACTGTATATTCCCGACCGGGCTCCTATAATTCACCCCTCCACTTT
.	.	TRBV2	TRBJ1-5	CASGRQINQPQHF	TGTGCCAGCGGAAGACAGATCAATCAGCCCCAGCATTTT
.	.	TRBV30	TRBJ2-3	CAWRQGTDTQYF	TGTGCCTGGAGGCAGGGTACAGATACGCAGTATTTT
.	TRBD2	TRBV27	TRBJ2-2	CASSGLAGGLTGELFF	TGTGCCAGCAGTGGACTAGCGGGAGGGCTCACCGGGGAGCTGTTTTTT
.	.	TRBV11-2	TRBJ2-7	CASSSPLLGYEQYF	TGTGCCAGCAGCTCCCCCCTATTGGGTTACGAGCAGTACTTC
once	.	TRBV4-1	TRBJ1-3	CASSQVGILSGNTIYF	TGCGCCAGCAGCCAAGTAGGCATACTCTCTGGAAACACCATATATTTT
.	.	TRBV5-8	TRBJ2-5	CASSEETQYF	TGTGCCAGCAGTGAGGAGACCCAGTACTTC
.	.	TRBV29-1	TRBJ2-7	CSVFSGHYEQYF	TGCAGCGTTTTTAGCGGACACTACGAGCAGTACTTC
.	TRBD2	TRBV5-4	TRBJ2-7	CASSLGLAGGPHLYEQYF	TGTGCCAGCAGCTTGGGACTAGCGGGAGGCCCGCATTTGTACGAGCAGTACTTC
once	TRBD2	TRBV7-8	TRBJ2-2	CASSLVPGGVTGELFF	TGTGCCAGCAGCTTAGTGCCGGGAGGGGTCACCGGGGAGCTGTTTTTT
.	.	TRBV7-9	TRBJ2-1	CASSLSPLWSDEQFF	TGTGCCAGCAGCTTATCGCCGCTGTGGTCGGATGAGCAGTTCTTC
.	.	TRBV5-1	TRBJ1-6	CASSLDAPGHLSSPLHF	TGCGCCAGCAGCCTGGATGCTCCGGGACACCTCTCTTCACCCCTCCACTTT
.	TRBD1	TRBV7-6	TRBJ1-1	CASSVDRGNTEAFF	TGTGCCAGCAGCGTAGACAGGGGCAACACTGAAGCTTTCTTT
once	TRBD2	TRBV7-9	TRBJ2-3	CASSPEEREGADTQYF	TGTGCCAGCAGCCCGGAGGAGCGGGAGGGCGCAGATACGCAGTATTTT
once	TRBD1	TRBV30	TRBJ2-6	CAWNKGRGIAGANVLTF	TGTGCCTGGAATAAGGGCAGGGGGATCGCCGGGGCCAACGTCCTGACTTTC
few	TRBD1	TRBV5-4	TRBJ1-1	CASRRTGNTEAFF	TGTGCCAGCAGGAGGACAGGGAACACTGAAGCTTTCTTT
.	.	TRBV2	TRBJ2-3	CASREASDTQYF	TGTGCCAGCAGAGAGGCTTCGGATACGCAGTATTTT
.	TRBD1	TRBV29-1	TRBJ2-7	CSTSDSTGYLEQYF	TGCAGCACGAGCGACTCGACAGGGTACCTCGAGCAGTACTTC
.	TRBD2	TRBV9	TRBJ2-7	CASSVEGGRGFEQYF	TGTGCCAGCAGCGTAGAGGGCGGGAGGGGGTTCGAGCAGTACTTC
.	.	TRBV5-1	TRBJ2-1	CASSLALASVTDEQFF	TGCGCCAGCAGCTTGGCCTTAGCTTCGGTCACGGATGAGCAGTTCTTC
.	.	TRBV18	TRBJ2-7	CASSPPGQGGYEQYF	TGTGCCAGCTCACCACCCGGGCAGGGGGGGTACGAGCAGTACTTC
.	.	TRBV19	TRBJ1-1	CASTPTWDTEAFF	TGTGCCAGTACCCCTACATGGGACACTGAAGCTTTCTTT
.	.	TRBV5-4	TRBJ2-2	CASSTGGRGQNGELFF	TGTGCCAGCAGCACGGGGGGCAGGGGTCAGAACGGGGAGCTGTTTTTT
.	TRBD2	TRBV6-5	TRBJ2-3	CASSPSGGKGTQYF	TGTGCCAGCAGTCCTTCGGGAGGGAAGGGGACGCAGTATTTT
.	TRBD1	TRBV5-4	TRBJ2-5	CASSLGTGGGGWETQYF	TGTGCCAGCAGCTTAGGGACAGGGGGCGGCGGCTGGGAGACCCAGTACTTC
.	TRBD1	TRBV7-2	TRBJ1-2	CASSYDRQGAYGYTF	TGTGCCAGCAGCTACGATCGACAGGGGGCGTATGGCTACACCTTC
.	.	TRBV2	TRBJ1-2	CASRASGVGYTF	TGTGCCAGCAGAGCCTCAGGGGTAGGCTACACCTTC
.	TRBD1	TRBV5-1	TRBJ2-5	CASSPGTALLETQYF	TGCGCCAGCAGCCCGGGGACAGCCCTCCTGGAGACCCAGTACTTC
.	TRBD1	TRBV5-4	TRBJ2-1	CASSPGPPGQGDNEQFF	TGTGCCAGCAGCCCGGGCCCTCCGGGACAGGGGGACAATGAGCAGTTCTTC
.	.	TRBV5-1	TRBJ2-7	CASSPTGGTAYEQYF	TGCGCCAGCAGCCCGACCGGTGGGACTGCCTACGAGCAGTACTTC
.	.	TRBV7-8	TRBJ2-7	CASSPVAGRREQYF	TGTGCCAGCAGCCCCGTCGCGGGGCGGCGCGAGCAGTACTTC
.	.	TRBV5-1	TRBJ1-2	CASSLGLTQDYGYTF	TGCGCCAGCAGCTTGGGACTGACCCAAGACTATGGCTACACCTTC
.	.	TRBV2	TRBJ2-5	CASSVAGTQETQYF	TGTGCCAGCAGTGTCGCGGGCACCCAAGAGACCCAGTACTTC
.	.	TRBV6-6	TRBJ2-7	CASRRTGTTYEQYF	TGTGCCAGCAGAAGAACAGGGACCACCTACGAGCAGTACTTC
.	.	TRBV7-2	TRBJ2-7	CASRPSSSLYEQYF	TGTGCCAGCAGGCCCTCCAGCTCCCTCTACGAGCAGTACTTC
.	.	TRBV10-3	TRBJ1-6	CAIQRGLFDSPLHF	TGTGCCATCCAGCGGGGGCTCTTTGATTCACCCCTCCACTTT
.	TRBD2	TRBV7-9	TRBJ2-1	CASSLTGTTSRYEQFF	TGTGCCAGCAGTCTCACCGGGACTACTTCCCGCTATGAGCAGTTCTTC
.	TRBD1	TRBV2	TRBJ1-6	CASRGQVRDSPLHF	TGTGCCAGCAGGGGACAGGTTAGGGATTCACCCCTCCACTTT
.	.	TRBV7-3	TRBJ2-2	CASSLFRAPNTGELFF	TGTGCCAGCAGCTTATTCCGCGCCCCGAACACCGGGGAGCTGTTTTTT
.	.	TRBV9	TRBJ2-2	CASSSPLGTGELFF	TGTGCCAGCAGCTCCCCTCTTGGGACCGGGGAGCTGTTTTTT
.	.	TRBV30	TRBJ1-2	CAWTRTANYGYTF	TGTGCCTGGACTAGGACAGCGAACTATGGCTACACCTTC